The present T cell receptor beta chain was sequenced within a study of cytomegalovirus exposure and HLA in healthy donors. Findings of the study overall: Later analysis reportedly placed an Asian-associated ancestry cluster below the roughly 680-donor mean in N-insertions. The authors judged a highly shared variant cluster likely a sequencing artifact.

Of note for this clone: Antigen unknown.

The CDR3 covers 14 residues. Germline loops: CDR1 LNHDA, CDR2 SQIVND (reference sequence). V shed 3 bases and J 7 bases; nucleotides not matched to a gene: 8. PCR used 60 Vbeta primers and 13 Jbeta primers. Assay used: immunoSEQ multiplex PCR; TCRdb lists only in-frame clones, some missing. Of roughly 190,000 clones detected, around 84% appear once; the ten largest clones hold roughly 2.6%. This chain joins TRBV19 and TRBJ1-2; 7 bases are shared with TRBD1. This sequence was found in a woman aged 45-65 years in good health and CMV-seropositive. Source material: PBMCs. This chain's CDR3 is CASSIRGGDGGYTF. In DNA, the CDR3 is TGTGCCAGTAGTATTAGAGGGGGCGACGGTGGCTACACCTTC. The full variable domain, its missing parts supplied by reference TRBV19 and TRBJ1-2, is DGGITQSPKYLFRKEGQNVTLSCEQNLNHDAMYWYRQDPGQGLRLIYYSQIVNDFQKGDIAEGYSVSREKKESFPLTVTSAQKNPTAFYLCASSIRGGDGGYTFGSGTRLTVV.